The present TCR beta chain was sequenced within a study of blood T cell repertoires in COVID-19. Study at large: Specimens from acute and convalescent COVID-19 originated in the United States, Italy and Spain.

In the authors' workflow: From reference gene primer amplification, estimates of nucleated cell counts were derived. Profiled with immunoSEQ multiplex PCR; TCRdb holds only in-frame clones, not every one. Clone size and V and J calls were adopted from that table, with D and trimming inferred from the DNA. Here the sample spans 300,000 to 500,000 clones, 88% being singletons. Individuals aged about 18 to 95 years were recruited from around 22 US areas. The sample consisted of PBMCs or T cells enriched from blood (not recorded which). The TCR originated in a woman aged 25 to 39 with acute COVID-19.

CDR3 protein: CASILWGQRGYTF. DNA for the CDR3: TGTGCCAGCATCCTGTGGGGCCAGAGGGGCTACACCTTC. This chain connects TRBV5-6 to TRBJ1-2; D possibly corresponds to TRBD1 (5 bases). The V gene's germline CDR1 is SGHDT and CDR2 YYEEEE. With 6 bases removed from V and 8 bases from J, the gap between germline ends came to 17 bases. CDR3 length equals 13 residues.